Listed below are T cell receptor beta chains from one sample, sequenced in a study of glioma-infiltrating T cells. TCRdb reprocessed the multiplex PCR reads with MiXCR, giving one entry per CDR3 protein. The data show tens of thousands of distinct CDR3 sequences, with roughly 39% seen just once and roughly two fifths held by the top ten. Material: glioma tissue, nonneoplastic brain tissue, or PBMCs (not recorded which). The receptor set was obtained from a human donor with low-grade glioma or glioblastoma, undergoing nonglioma brain surgery, or in good health (not recorded which). The CDR3 runs from the conserved cysteine through the conserved F or W. A D gene is named only where the DNA matches it firmly. Expanded clones are given a class, and other clones once, few, many or no size at all.

d_gene,j_gene,abundance,v_gene,CDR3nt,CDR3aa
TRBD2,TRBJ2-1,medium-sized,TRBV20-1,TGCAGTGCTAGAGAAGCGGGGGGGCCGATTGTCCACAATGAGCAGTTCTTC,CSAREAGGPIVHNEQFF
NA,TRBJ2-7,NA,TRBV29-1,TGCAGCGCTTCGGTACAGTCCTCCTACGACCAGTACTTC,CSASVQSSYDQYF
NA,TRBJ1-2,NA,TRBV28,TGTGCCAGCAGCGGTGACCTAGCCTATGGCTACACCTTC,CASSGDLAYGYTF
TRBD1,TRBJ2-7,NA,TRBV7-2,TGTGCCAGCAGCCAAGGGACAGGGTACACCTACGAGCAGTACTTC,CASSQGTGYTYEQYF
NA,TRBJ2-1,NA,TRBV4-2,TGTGCTAGCAGCCGAACTTCCGGGCCACCGAACTCCTACAATGAGCAGCTCTTC,CASSRTSGPPNSYNEQLF
NA,TRBJ2-3,many,TRBV11-2,TGTGCCAGCAGCTCCTCACAGGGCCGGCTCCCAGATACGCAGTATTTT,CASSSSQGRLPDTQYF
NA,TRBJ2-1,many,TRBV7-9,TGTGCCAGCAGCTACTCCGGAGGTGAGCAGTTCTTC,CASSYSGGEQFF
NA,TRBJ2-7,many,TRBV18,TGTGCCAGCTCACCGAGGGGAAACGAGCAGTACTTC,CASSPRGNEQYF
NA,TRBJ2-7,NA,TRBV15,TGTGCCACCAGCAAGACCGGGACCACATTCTACGATCAGTACTTC,CATSKTGTTFYDQYF
NA,TRBJ2-5,many,TRBV28,TGTGCCAGCAGTTTGCCTAGGGAACAAGAGACCCAGTACTTC,CASSLPREQETQYF
NA,TRBJ2-1,NA,TRBV24-1,TGTGCCACCAGTGCTGGTTCGAGCCAAGAGACCCAGTTCTTC,CATSAGSSQETQFF
NA,TRBJ2-5,NA,TRBV6-5,TGTGCCAGCATGACCCAAGAGACCCAGTACTTC,CASMTQETQYF
TRBD1,TRBJ2-1,many,TRBV5-1,TGCGCCAGCAGCTTGGCAGGGGGCATGTACAATGAGCAGTTCTTC,CASSLAGGMYNEQFF
NA,TRBJ2-3,many,TRBV5-4,TGTGCCAGCAGCCGGGACAATACGCAGTATTTT,CASSRDNTQYF
TRBD1,TRBJ2-7,many,TRBV6-1,TGTGCCAGCAGCCAGGCGACAGGGCCCTACGAGCAGTACTTC,CASSQATGPYEQYF
NA,TRBJ2-1,many,TRBV6-1,TGTGCCAGCAGTCCATTCCGGGCCCATACTGAGCAGTTCTTC,CASSPFRAHTEQFF
NA,TRBJ1-5,NA,TRBV25-1,TGTGCAAGCAGTGAACAGGCCCAGCATTTT,CASSEQAQHF
NA,TRBJ2-1,once,TRBV27,TGTGCCAGCAGTCCCCGGACACCATACGGCGGGGTGGCCCTAAATGAGCAGTTCTTC,CASSPRTPYGGVALNEQFF
TRBD1,TRBJ1-5,many,TRBV20-1,TGCAGTGCCCGGAACCCGGGACAGAGCAATCAGCCCCAGCATTTT,CSARNPGQSNQPQHF
TRBD2,TRBJ2-3,many,TRBV20-1,TGCAGTGCTAAAGCGGGACTCTTTAGCACAGATACGCAGTATTTT,CSAKAGLFSTDTQYF
TRBD2,TRBJ2-7,NA,TRBV20-1,TGCAGTGCTCCCACTAGCGGTCCCTACGAGCAGTACTTC,CSAPTSGPYEQYF
NA,TRBJ2-1,once,TRBV11-3,TGTGCCAGCAGCCAACAATGGGAGGTAGCGGTAGGCTACAATGAGCAGTTCTTC,CASSQQWEVAVGYNEQFF
NA,TRBJ2-7,NA,TRBV20-1,TGCAGTGCTAGTTCGGGGGTAAGGACCTACGATCAGTACTTC,CSASSGVRTYDQYF
NA,TRBJ2-7,NA,TRBV29-1,TGCAGCGTTCGGTTTCAGGGAATACTGGTCGAGCAGTACTTC,CSVRFQGILVEQYF
TRBD2,TRBJ2-5,many,TRBV6-1,TGTGCCAGCAGCCAATTAGGGACTAGCGGGGTGGGGACCCAGTACTTC,CASSQLGTSGVGTQYF
NA,TRBJ1-5,NA,TRBV28,TGTGCCAGCAGTTTAAGGCAGGGGCCGCAGCATTTT,CASSLRQGPQHF